Listed here are 4 T cell receptor beta chains from one sample, sequenced in a study of CD8+ T cells in alopecia areata. Sequencing templates came from extracted RNA that was reverse transcribed into cDNA. Sequenced by immunoSEQ multiplex PCR; TCRdb stores in-frame clones only, minus some. The sample shows some 120,000 clones, about 51% of them seen only once. Sequencing was carried out using NKG2D-low CD8+ T cells sorted from blood. Receptor source: a human donor with alopecia areata.

This clone was seen only a few times. This chain links TRBV5-4 with TRBJ2-2; the D is unclear. The germline gives CDR1 SGHNT, CDR2 YYREEE (reference sequence). V lost 2 bases to trimming and J lost 0 bases, with 14 bases between them. There are 17 residues in the CDR3. CDR3 sequence: CASSLEFSDPNTGELFF. The CDR3, as DNA: TGTGCCAGCAGCTTAGAGTTTTCAGACCCGAACACCGGGGAGCTGTTTTTT.

V usage is TRBV27 and J usage is TRBJ1-6, with D possibly matching TRBD1 (6 bases). V dropped 5 bases and J dropped 9 bases, with 14 bases sitting between them. The CDR3 sequence is 14 residues long. Germline V gives CDR1 MNHEY, CDR2 SMNVEV (reference sequence). CDR3 protein: CASSTGTTGSPLHF. The CDR3 DNA sequence: TGTGCCAGCAGTACGGGGACAACGGGTTCACCCCTCCACTTT.

The chain employs TRBV29-1 and TRBJ1-2; 8 positions agree with TRBD1. In germline, CDR1 is SQVTM, CDR2 ANQGSEA. V lost 4 bases to trimming and J lost 3 bases; unmatched junction nucleotides: 7. The CDR3 is 14 residues long. The CDR3 loop reads CSVVLGQGDYGYTF. CDR3 nucleotides: TGCAGCGTTGTACTCGGACAGGGAGACTATGGCTACACCTTC.

The V gene is TRBV29-1, the J gene TRBJ1-2; no clear D gene. This CDR3 is 13 amino acids long. The ends were cut back, 3 bases at V and 2 bases at J, with 10 bases in the middle. Per germline, CDR1 SQVTM and CDR2 ANQGSEA. Written as DNA, the CDR3 is TGCAGCGTTGATAATCCGGGAAACTATGGCTACACCTTC. Its translation is CSVDNPGNYGYTF.